This T cell receptor (beta chain) was found in a study of cytomegalovirus exposure and HLA in healthy donors. Note on this clone: Its antigen is unidentified.

Study observations and caveats: Investigators reported around 150 TCR beta chains as tied to cytomegalovirus.

Amplification used 60 Vbeta primers and 13 Jbeta primers. Data came from immunoSEQ multiplex PCR; TCRdb stores just in-frame clones and leaves some out. The sample comprises about 170,000 clones, about 79% of which are singletons, and just under 1% rests with the top ten. The sequencing input was PBMCs. This clonotype originated in a woman aged 45-65 years in good health and CMV-seropositive.

The CDR3, as DNA: TGTGCCAGCAGTTTATCCGGTGAAACCAACTCCTACAATGAGCAGTTCTTC. Translated, it gives CASSLSGETNSYNEQFF. The J gene is TRBJ2-1, the V gene TRBV27, with D hard to call. The germline gives CDR1 MNHEY, CDR2 SMNVEV (reference sequence). V was pared by 0 bases and J by 0 bases, with 12 bases between. CDR3 length equals 17 residues.